This T cell receptor beta chain was captured by sequencing in a study of OX40 agonist ivuxolimab in advanced cancers. The CDR3 extends over 12 amino acids. CDR1 is SGHNT and CDR2 is YYREEE in the germline V gene (reference sequence). Deletions cut 2 bases from V and 4 bases from J, with 4 bases between. Worth noting for this clone: Its antigen remains unidentified.

The study's findings and limits: Low normalized T-cell clonal expansion was additionally recorded for some nonresponders.

The repertoire was sequenced with immunoSEQ multiplex PCR; TCRdb's copy has only in-frame clones and lacks some. The table shows 8,500 to 13,000 clones, with just under 75% occurring only once. V and J are TRBV5-4 and TRBJ2-1; no clear D gene. This clonotype was sampled from an adult with an advanced solid tumor such as melanoma, head and neck, liver or kidney cancer. The specimen was CD4+ or CD8+ T cells sorted from blood, collected in a trial of the OX40 agonist ivuxolimab. The CDR3 spells CASSFYYNEQFF. The DNA of the CDR3 is TGTGCCAGCAGCTTCTATTACAATGAGCAGTTCTTC.